This is a list of T cell receptor beta chains from one sample in a study of identical twins. TCRdb itself ran the 5' RACE reads through MiXCR, one entry per CDR3 protein. The sample contains around 960,000 distinct CDR3 sequences, around an eighth of which appear only once. These data are also associated with another study on yellow fever vaccine responses in identical twins.

The sequenced sample consisted of PBMCs. These receptors were obtained from a woman aged 18-29 years in good health. CDR3s include the opening cysteine and the closing phenylalanine or tryptophan. A D gene is named only where the DNA matches it firmly. A row's size may be missing; if present it is once, few, many or a size class.

V: TRBV28
J: TRBJ2-1
D: TRBD2
size: few
CDR3: CASSWLAGSNEQFF
DNA: TGTGCCAGCAGTTGGCTAGCGGGAAGCAATGAGCAGTTCTTC

V: TRBV12-3/TRBV12-4
J: TRBJ1-5
D: -
size: many
CDR3: CASSSPQDKRDQPQHF
DNA: TGTGCCAGCAGTTCGCCCCAGGACAAGAGGGATCAGCCCCAGCATTTT

V: TRBV27
J: TRBJ2-1
D: TRBD2
size: -
CDR3: CASSARASGRIGEQFF
DNA: TGTGCCAGCAGTGCCCGGGCTAGCGGGAGAATTGGTGAGCAGTTCTTC

V: TRBV4-1
J: TRBJ2-4
D: -
size: few
CDR3: CASSHPPRTKNIQYF
DNA: TGCGCCAGCAGCCATCCTCCTCGGACCAAAAACATTCAGTACTTC

V: TRBV7-9
J: TRBJ2-1
D: -
size: few
CDR3: CASSPGTRYNEQFF
DNA: TGTGCCAGCAGCCCCGGGACCCGTTACAATGAGCAGTTCTTC

V: TRBV20-1
J: TRBJ2-5
D: -
size: -
CDR3: CSARDYFGQETQYF
DNA: TGCAGTGCTAGAGATTACTTCGGGCAAGAGACCCAGTACTTC

V: TRBV6-4
J: TRBJ1-5
D: -
size: few
CDR3: CASSVRSQPQHF
DNA: TGTGCCAGCAGTGTCCGGAGTCAGCCCCAGCATTTT

V: TRBV12-3/TRBV12-4
J: TRBJ2-1
D: -
size: few
CDR3: CASSPVWYNEQFF
DNA: TGTGCCAGCAGTCCGGTTTGGTACAATGAGCAGTTCTTC

V: TRBV11-1
J: TRBJ2-3
D: TRBD2
size: few
CDR3: CASSLTTGLAGPTSTDTQYF
DNA: TGTGCCAGCAGCTTAACCACGGGACTAGCGGGTCCGACTAGCACAGATACGCAGTATTTT

V: TRBV7-8
J: TRBJ2-5
D: -
size: -
CDR3: CASSLGGLRETQYF
DNA: TGTGCCAGCAGCTTAGGAGGACTTCGAGAGACCCAGTACTTC

V: TRBV12-3/TRBV12-4
J: TRBJ2-3
D: -
size: few
CDR3: CATTLGGRGGTDTQYF
DNA: TGTGCCACCACTTTAGGAGGGCGAGGGGGCACAGATACGCAGTATTTT

V: TRBV15
J: TRBJ1-1
D: -
size: few
CDR3: CATSREIRNPGTEAFF
DNA: TGTGCCACCAGCAGAGAAATCCGAAACCCGGGCACTGAAGCTTTCTTT

V: TRBV28
J: TRBJ1-5
D: -
size: -
CDR3: CASTRAAPQPQHF
DNA: TGTGCCAGCACCCGAGCAGCCCCACAGCCCCAGCATTTT

V: TRBV7-9
J: TRBJ2-5
D: -
size: -
CDR3: CASSLSFAETQYF
DNA: TGTGCCAGCAGCTTATCATTTGCGGAGACCCAGTACTTC

V: TRBV12-3/TRBV12-4
J: TRBJ2-2
D: -
size: -
CDR3: CASSPGQPWSTGELFF
DNA: TGTGCCAGCAGTCCAGGACAGCCTTGGAGTACCGGGGAGCTGTTTTTT

V: TRBV20-1
J: TRBJ1-1
D: -
size: few
CDR3: CSAPRGRAEAFF
DNA: TGCAGTGCTCCCCGGGGGCGGGCTGAAGCTTTCTTT

V: TRBV27
J: TRBJ2-3
D: -
size: few
CDR3: CASSYSEGTDTQYF
DNA: TGTGCCAGCAGTTATAGCGAAGGCACAGATACGCAGTATTTT

V: TRBV11-2
J: TRBJ2-3
D: TRBD1
size: -
CDR3: CASSFVGQITDTQYF
DNA: TGTGCCAGCAGCTTCGTGGGACAGATCACAGATACGCAGTATTTT

V: TRBV6-5
J: TRBJ1-6
D: TRBD1
size: -
CDR3: CASSWTGFIISPLHF
DNA: TGTGCCAGCAGTTGGACAGGCTTTATAATTTCACCCCTCCACTTT

V: TRBV7-9
J: TRBJ2-3
D: TRBD2
size: few
CDR3: CASSSRTSGRDGDTQYF
DNA: TGTGCCAGCAGCTCGAGGACTAGCGGGCGAGACGGGGATACGCAGTATTTT

V: TRBV3-1
J: TRBJ2-1
D: -
size: many
CDR3: CASSLTSKSNEQFF
DNA: TGTGCCAGCAGTCTTACTAGTAAAAGCAATGAGCAGTTCTTC

V: TRBV29-1
J: TRBJ2-5
D: TRBD2
size: few
CDR3: CSVERLAGIPETQYF
DNA: TGCAGCGTCGAGAGACTAGCGGGAATACCTGAGACCCAGTACTTC

V: TRBV20-1
J: TRBJ2-1
D: -
size: -
CDR3: CSARDWSSYNEQFF
DNA: TGCAGTGCTAGGGACTGGAGCTCCTACAATGAGCAGTTCTTC

V: TRBV29-1
J: TRBJ2-3
D: TRBD2
size: many
CDR3: CSVVSGRVTDTQYF
DNA: TGCAGCGTCGTTAGCGGGAGGGTCACAGATACGCAGTATTTT

V: TRBV3-1
J: TRBJ2-1
D: -
size: many
CDR3: CASSRQRINNEQFF
DNA: TGTGCCAGCAGCCGTCAGCGGATAAACAATGAGCAGTTCTTC

V: TRBV20-1
J: TRBJ2-3
D: -
size: few
CDR3: CSAQSDDTQYF
DNA: TGCAGTGCTCAGTCGGACGATACGCAGTATTTT

V: TRBV24-1
J: TRBJ2-1
D: TRBD2
size: many
CDR3: CATSYTSGIYNEQFF
DNA: TGTGCCACCAGTTACACTAGCGGGATCTACAATGAGCAGTTCTTC

V: TRBV20-1
J: TRBJ2-1
D: -
size: few
CDR3: CSARWTDYNEQFF
DNA: TGCAGTGCTAGATGGACGGACTACAATGAGCAGTTCTTC

V: TRBV5-1
J: TRBJ2-2
D: -
size: few
CDR3: CASSLGGTGSGELFF
DNA: TGCGCCAGCAGCTTGGGCGGGACCGGGTCCGGGGAGCTGTTTTTT

V: TRBV4-2
J: TRBJ2-1
D: -
size: -
CDR3: CASSQDGAASSYNEQFF
DNA: TGTGCCAGCAGCCAAGATGGTGCAGCCAGCTCCTACAATGAGCAGTTCTTC

V: TRBV29-1
J: TRBJ2-4
D: TRBD2
size: many
CDR3: CSVEDPGTTLKYF
DNA: TGCAGCGTTGAAGACCCGGGGACTACGCTAAAGTACTTC

V: TRBV12-3/TRBV12-4
J: TRBJ2-3
D: -
size: many
CDR3: CASSFSGEDTQYF
DNA: TGTGCCAGCAGTTTTTCAGGAGAGGATACGCAGTATTTT

V: TRBV4-1
J: TRBJ2-1
D: -
size: -
CDR3: CASSQEVASYNEQFF
DNA: TGCGCCAGCAGCCAAGAAGTGGCGTCCTACAATGAGCAGTTCTTC

V: TRBV7-8
J: TRBJ2-2
D: -
size: many
CDR3: CASSLGSVRTINTGELFF
DNA: TGTGCCAGCAGCTTAGGGTCAGTCAGGACTATCAACACCGGGGAGCTGTTTTTT

V: TRBV9
J: TRBJ2-5
D: -
size: -
CDR3: CASSSEGGQQETQYF
DNA: TGTGCCAGCAGCTCAGAGGGTGGGCAGCAAGAGACCCAGTACTTC

V: TRBV4-1
J: TRBJ2-2
D: -
size: -
CDR3: CASTPGPNTGELFF
DNA: TGCGCCAGCACCCCAGGACCGAACACCGGGGAGCTGTTTTTT

V: TRBV2
J: TRBJ2-1
D: -
size: few
CDR3: CASSEASVPSYNEQFF
DNA: TGTGCCAGCAGTGAAGCGTCGGTCCCCTCCTACAATGAGCAGTTCTTC

V: TRBV15
J: TRBJ1-5
D: -
size: -
CDR3: CATSRDGQSNQPQHF
DNA: TGTGCCACCAGCAGAGACGGACAGAGCAATCAGCCCCAGCATTTT

V: TRBV27
J: TRBJ2-4
D: -
size: many
CDR3: CASSFGGAKNIQYF
DNA: TGTGCCAGCAGTTTTGGGGGAGCCAAAAACATTCAGTACTTC

V: TRBV28
J: TRBJ2-1
D: TRBD2
size: few
CDR3: CASSLTSGRGYSEQFF
DNA: TGTGCCAGCAGTTTGACTAGCGGGAGGGGCTATAGTGAGCAGTTCTTC

V: TRBV7-9
J: TRBJ2-5
D: -
size: -
CDR3: CASSPGGGHETQYF
DNA: TGTGCCAGCAGCCCCGGAGGAGGGCACGAGACCCAGTACTTC

V: TRBV4-1
J: TRBJ2-2
D: -
size: -
CDR3: CASSPYSGSSGELFF
DNA: TGCGCCAGCAGCCCCTATAGCGGTAGCTCCGGGGAGCTGTTTTTT

V: TRBV2
J: TRBJ1-5
D: -
size: -
CDR3: CASSEAPSNQPQHF
DNA: TGTGCCAGCAGTGAAGCACCCAGCAATCAGCCCCAGCATTTT

V: TRBV29-1
J: TRBJ2-7
D: TRBD2
size: -
CDR3: CSVEGLAGFYEQYF
DNA: TGCAGCGTTGAAGGACTAGCGGGGTTCTACGAGCAGTACTTC

V: TRBV27
J: TRBJ2-1
D: TRBD2
size: -
CDR3: CASSLAGAVTYNEQFF
DNA: TGTGCCAGCAGTTTAGCGGGAGCGGTCACCTACAATGAGCAGTTCTTC

V: TRBV4-1
J: TRBJ2-1
D: TRBD1
size: few
CDR3: CASSRNDRGNEQFF
DNA: TGCGCCAGCAGCCGGAATGACAGGGGCAATGAGCAGTTCTTC

V: TRBV5-1
J: TRBJ1-4
D: -
size: few
CDR3: CASSLQGAINEKLFF
DNA: TGCGCCAGCAGCCTCCAAGGGGCGATTAATGAAAAACTGTTTTTT

V: TRBV11-2
J: TRBJ2-7
D: -
size: -
CDR3: CASIPRLGPYEQYF
DNA: TGTGCCAGCATCCCCCGCCTGGGCCCCTACGAGCAGTACTTC

V: TRBV6-1
J: TRBJ1-2
D: -
size: few
CDR3: CASRPRDIPYGYTF
DNA: TGTGCCAGCAGACCCCGGGACATCCCTTATGGCTACACCTTC

V: TRBV20-1
J: TRBJ2-2
D: TRBD2
size: once
CDR3: CSALSGTSSGELFF
DNA: TGCAGTGCTCTCTCCGGGACTAGTTCCGGGGAGCTGTTTTTT

V: TRBV6-1
J: TRBJ2-2
D: -
size: -
CDR3: CASSEQQGWAGELFF
DNA: TGTGCCAGCAGTGAACAGCAGGGTTGGGCCGGGGAGCTGTTTTTT

V: TRBV28
J: TRBJ2-3
D: TRBD2
size: -
CDR3: CASSLAGTLSSTDTQYF
DNA: TGTGCCAGCAGTCTAGCGGGGACTTTATCTAGCACAGATACGCAGTATTTT

V: TRBV7-9
J: TRBJ1-1
D: -
size: few
CDR3: CASSLSRANTEAFF
DNA: TGTGCCAGCAGCTTATCCAGGGCCAACACTGAAGCTTTCTTT

V: TRBV2
J: TRBJ1-1
D: -
size: few
CDR3: CASGAQGTHEAFF
DNA: TGTGCCAGCGGGGCCCAGGGCACCCATGAAGCTTTCTTT